This passage covers 26 T cell receptor beta chains from one sample sequenced in a study of beta chain features in type 1 diabetes. Notes on the study in general: Researchers report that Type 1 diabetes patients had moderately but significantly shorter TCRB CDR3s across all four CD4+ subsets.

Of the isolated RNA, all was reverse transcribed, and so the sequenced material was expressed TCRB transcripts. Method: immunoSEQ multiplex PCR; TCRdb's copy keeps in-frame clones and lacks some. Among 600,000 to 750,000 clones listed, under 15% were seen once. For these receptors, no antigen is known. Source material: naive CD4+ T cells from blood. The receptor set was obtained from a man aged 30-40 years with type 1 diabetes.

This clone has just a few counts. This sequence joins TRBV9 and TRBJ2-3; D is unclear. Germline V gene sequence: CDR1 SGDLS, CDR2 YYNGEE. V lost 4 bases, J lost 5 bases, and 11 bases lay in between. The CDR3 length is 13 residues. For the CDR3, the DNA is TGTGCCAGCAGCAGGAACGAAGGAGATACGCAGTATTTT. This sequence encodes CASSRNEGDTQYF.

The chain couples TRBV25-1 to TRBJ1-4; unclear D gene. The germline V gene has CDR1 MGHDK and CDR2 SYGVNS. This CDR3 has 15 residues. Between the trimmed V and J ends, which lost 3 bases and 8 bases, there was a span of 16 bases. The CDR3 reads CASSEPRREVEKLFF. Written as DNA, the CDR3 is TGTGCCAGCAGTGAGCCCCGTCGGGAGGTGGAAAAACTGTTTTTT.

This clone turned up a few times. Within the sample, other DNA sequences also encode this same CDR3. J is TRBJ2-7 and V is TRBV5-1; D ambiguous. The CDR3 runs 11 residues. V lost 0 bases and J 3 bases, leaving 1 base between the germline ends. Germline lookup yields CDR1 SGHRS and CDR2 YFSETQ. The CDR3 region is CASSLDYEQYF. The CDR3 coding sequence is TGCGCCAGCAGCTTGGACTACGAGCAGTACTTC.

This chain connects TRBV4-3 to TRBJ2-1; D unclear. This CDR3 spans 13 amino acids. CDR1 is LGHNA and CDR2 is YSLEER in the germline V gene. The V end was cut by 0 bases, the J end by 9 bases, with 9 bases between. In nucleotides, the CDR3 is TGCGCCAGCAGCCAAGATGATATGCGTGAGCAGTTCTTC. It specifies CASSQDDMREQFF.

The rearrangement uses TRBV6-5 and TRBJ2-1; D may be TRBD2 (5 bases). This CDR3 comprises 15 residues. The ends were cut back, 6 bases at V and 7 bases at J, with 19 bases in the middle. Germline loops: CDR1 MNHEY, CDR2 SVGAGI. DNA of the CDR3: TGTGCCAGCAGAAACGCCGCAAGGCCGGGGAATGAGCAGTTCTTC. Translated, it gives CASRNAARPGNEQFF.

This clone came up a few times. The rearrangement links TRBV30 to TRBJ1-4; D is undetermined. The CDR3 has 16 amino acids. Germline assignment: CDR1 GTSNPN and CDR2 SVGIG (reference sequence). Trimming left V 3 bases short and J 0 bases short, with 14 bases between. CDR3 amino acids: CAWRALRGPTNEKLFF. CDR3 nucleotides: TGTGCCTGGAGAGCCCTCCGCGGACCAACTAATGAAAAACTGTTTTTT.

A few counts support this clone. The chain employs TRBV5-1 and TRBJ1-1, with D possibly TRBD1 on 5 matching bases. Germline V gives CDR1 SGHRS, CDR2 YFSETQ. V dropped 4 bases and J dropped 4 bases, with 11 bases sitting between them. The CDR3 has 13 amino acids. For the CDR3, the DNA is TGCGCCAGCAGCCCGGCCGGGGGCACTGAAGCTTTCTTT. Amino acids: CASSPAGGTEAFF. The full variable domain, with the rest looked up from reference TRBV5-1 and TRBJ1-1, is KAGVTQTPRYLIKTRGQQVTLSCSPISGHRSVSWYQQTPGQGLQFLFEYFSETQRNKGNFPGRFSGRQFSNSRSEMNVSTLELGDSALYLCASSPAGGTEAFFGQGTRLTVV.

This chain joins TRBV6-5 and TRBJ2-3; TRBD2 agrees at 7 bases. V gave up 2 bases and J gave up 0 bases; unmatched junction bases: 2. This CDR3 has 15 amino acids. Germline lookup yields CDR1 MNHEY and CDR2 SVGAGI. CDR3 DNA: TGTGCCAGCAGTTACGAGCGGGGCAGCACAGATACGCAGTATTTT. Protein sequence: CASSYERGSTDTQYF.

This clone occurred a few times. The V call is TRBV18, the J call TRBJ2-7; weak D call: TRBD1 (6 bases). CDR3 size: 14 residues. Germline V gene data show CDR1 as KGHSH and CDR2 as LQKENI. V was pared by 6 bases and J by 3 bases, with 15 bases between. The CDR3 nucleotides read TGTGCCAGCTCCTCCGGGACAAGAAACTACGAGCAGTACTTC. As protein: CASSSGTRNYEQYF.

This clone has just a few counts. The chain joins TRBV20-1 to TRBJ2-5; 7 bases map to TRBD1. Germline CDR1 reads DFQATT; CDR2 reads SNEGSKA (reference sequence). The CDR3 sequence is 11 residues long. With 5 bases clipped from V and 4 bases from J, the junction kept 1 base outside the gene matches. The CDR3 nucleotides read TGCAGTGCTCCAGGGGGAGAGACCCAGTACTTC. Its protein product is CSAPGGETQYF.

J is TRBJ2-3 and V is TRBV5-1, with TRBD2 matching 10 bases. The CDR3 runs 16 residues. V shed 6 bases, J shed 5 bases, and the junction held 12 bases outside the gene matches. Per germline, CDR1 SGHRS and CDR2 YFSETQ. The CDR3 nucleotides are TGCGCCAGCACCTTCCCCACTAGCGGGGTGAGAGATACGCAGTATTTT. It encodes CASTFPTSGVRDTQYF.

This clone was recorded a few times. CDR3 region: CAQQGAGELFF. As DNA, the CDR3 is TGTGCCCAACAAGGGGCCGGGGAGCTGTTTTTT. V is TRBV7-9 and J is TRBJ2-2; maybe TRBD1 (5 bases). CDR1 is SEHNR, CDR2 FQNEAQ, per germline (reference sequence). CDR3 size: 11 residues. The V and J ends lost 11 bases and 6 bases respectively, with 10 bases between them.

Only a few counts were recorded for this clone. The chain links TRBV18 to TRBJ1-2; TRBD1 agrees at 8 bases. Germline lookup yields CDR1 KGHSH and CDR2 LQKENI. J was trimmed by 4 bases and V by 5 bases; bases with no gene match: 3. This CDR3 has 13 amino acids. DNA for the CDR3: TGTGCCAGCTCAGAGGACAGGGCCTATGGCTACACCTTC. Translation: CASSEDRAYGYTF.

The genes are TRBV2 and TRBJ1-2, with D uncertain. Per the germline V gene, CDR1 is SNHLY and CDR2 is FYNNEI. Trimming took 8 bases from V and 5 from J, leaving 21 bases between them. The CDR3 has 15 residues. CDR3 in amino acids: CASAEGVGSRYGYTF. The CDR3 bases are TGTGCCAGCGCTGAAGGCGTGGGCAGTCGATATGGCTACACCTTC.

The gene calls are TRBV7-2 and TRBJ1-5; D remains ambiguous. CDR1 is SGHTA and CDR2 is FQGNSA in the germline V gene. This CDR3 is built from 12 residues. Trimming removed 5 bases from V and 7 bases from J, with 9 bases in between. The CDR3 region is CASSPDGQPQHF. DNA for the CDR3: TGTGCCAGCAGCCCAGACGGCCAGCCCCAGCATTTT.

In its sample, this clone was seen a few times. The genes are TRBV30 and TRBJ2-3; D is perhaps TRBD1 or TRBD2 (5 bases each). The CDR3 length is 12 residues. Germline CDR1 and CDR2: GTSNPN and SVGIG (reference sequence). V lost 3 bases and J lost 6, with 10 bases in between. The CDR3 here is CAWSRGGDTQYF. As DNA, the CDR3 is TGTGCCTGGAGCCGGGGCGGTGATACGCAGTATTTT.

The table lists this clone with a few counts. The V and J genes are TRBV25-1 and TRBJ1-1, with 8 positions matching TRBD1. Germline lookup yields CDR1 MGHDK and CDR2 SYGVNS. V lost 6 bases and J lost 6; bases outside the gene matches: 6. CDR3 length: 13 amino acids. In DNA form, the CDR3 reads TGTGCCAGCAGGAGACAGGGGAGCGCTGAAGCTTTCTTT. Encoded protein: CASRRQGSAEAFF.

This clone was found a few times. The V call is TRBV11-2, the J call TRBJ2-3, with D hard to call. The V and J ends lost 1 base and 7 bases respectively, with 21 bases between them. Germline loops: CDR1 SGHAT, CDR2 FQNNGV. There are 17 residues in the CDR3. CDR3 region: CASSLVFTVSPTNTQYF. The CDR3 bases are TGTGCCAGCAGCTTAGTGTTCACAGTTTCCCCCACGAATACGCAGTATTTT.

In its sample, this clone was seen a few times. V is TRBV7-2 and J is TRBJ2-1, with 9 positions matching TRBD2. Unmatched junction bases numbered 1, after V lost 1 base and J lost 6 bases. Germline-derived CDR1 and CDR2 are SGHTA and FQGNSA. CDR3 length equals 14 residues. Here the CDR3 reads CASSLVAGANEQFF. CDR3 DNA: TGTGCCAGCAGCTTAGTAGCGGGGGCCAATGAGCAGTTCTTC.

The genes are TRBV19 and TRBJ1-1; D call uncertain. This CDR3 comprises 14 residues. Between the trimmed V and J ends, which lost 1 base and 0 bases, there was a span of 6 bases. The germline V gene encodes CDR1 LNHDA and CDR2 SQIVND (reference sequence). In DNA form, the CDR3 reads TGTGCCAGTAGTATAGCCAGGATGAACACTGAAGCTTTCTTT. This translates into CASSIARMNTEAFF.

The chain links TRBV9 to TRBJ1-4, with D possibly TRBD1 on 5 matching bases. The CDR3 consists of 14 residues. V was trimmed by 3 bases and J by 3 bases, leaving 9 bases between them. The germline gives CDR1 SGDLS, CDR2 YYNGEE. The DNA of the CDR3 is TGTGCCAGCAGCGGCGGGACTTCTAATGAAAAACTGTTTTTT. Translating it yields CASSGGTSNEKLFF.

The J gene is TRBJ2-1, the V gene TRBV5-4, with TRBD2 identical over 11 bases. The CDR3 contains 16 residues. Trimming at V came to 0 bases and at J to 4 bases, leaving 3 bases not matched to a gene. Germline V gene sequence: CDR1 SGHNT, CDR2 YYREEE (reference sequence). The CDR3 loop reads CASSLGLAGMYNEQFF. The CDR3 coding sequence is TGTGCCAGCAGCTTGGGACTAGCGGGGATGTACAATGAGCAGTTCTTC. Filled out from reference TRBV5-4 and TRBJ2-1, the complete variable domain reads ETGVTQSPTHLIKTRGQQVTLRCSSQSGHNTVSWYQQALGQGPQFIFQYYREEENGRGNFPPRFSGLQFPNYSSELNVNALELDDSALYLCASSLGLAGMYNEQFFGPGTRLTVL.

This clone was observed a few times. The rearrangement links TRBV6-5 to TRBJ2-4, with TRBD1 matching over 9 bases. There are 15 residues in the CDR3. Germline V gene sequence: CDR1 MNHEY, CDR2 SVGAGI. V dropped 6 bases and J dropped 4; count of bases not matched to a gene: 7. The CDR3 region has the DNA TGTGCCAGCAGCCGTACAGGGGGCCCGAAAAACATTCAGTACTTC. This translates into CASSRTGGPKNIQYF.

The V gene is TRBV7-2, the J gene TRBJ2-3; 10 nucleotides align to TRBD2. This CDR3 is 16 amino acids long. V shed 3 bases and J 1 base; nucleotides not matched to a gene: 4. Germline V gene sequence: CDR1 SGHTA, CDR2 FQGNSA. The CDR3 DNA reads TGTGCCAGCAGCTTCCTAGCGGGGGCCGGCACAGATACGCAGTATTTT. Protein: CASSFLAGAGTDTQYF.

The gene calls are TRBV10-3 and TRBJ1-3; D not certain. CDR3 length equals 15 residues. Trimming removed 6 bases from V and 0 bases from J, with 12 bases in between. Germline CDR1 ENHRY, CDR2 SYGVKD. Written as DNA, the CDR3 is TGTGCCATCAGGGCCGGGGTGAACTCTGGAAACACCATATATTTT. Protein sequence: CAIRAGVNSGNTIYF.

J is TRBJ1-5 and V is TRBV27; 8 bases are shared with TRBD1. The junction had 7 bases not matched to a gene; V was cut back by 6 bases and J by 6 bases. Germline loops: CDR1 MNHEY, CDR2 SMNVEV (reference sequence). This CDR3 contains 14 residues. The CDR3 DNA reads as TGTGCCAGCAGACCCCAGGGGGCGGTTCAGCCCCAGCATTTT. Protein sequence: CASRPQGAVQPQHF.